A single T cell receptor beta chain is shown here with its context. The antigen is not known. The germline gives CDR1 SGHTA, CDR2 FQGNSA. After removal of 8 bases from V and 5 bases from J, the junction contained 5 bases not matched to a gene. CDR3 length: 14 residues. The assay used deep level. Authors' analysis steps: With immunoSEQ giving junction-only sequences and no quality scores, filtering differed. The assay was immunoSEQ multiplex PCR, and TCRdb's table has in-frame clones only and misses some. V and J calls and clone size are copied from that table; D and trimming were computed from the DNA. The sample includes 75,000 to 100,000 clones, 40% to 55% of them seen just once. The data are from a study of shared clonotypes between healthy human individuals. The wider study: The donor pool was made up of a couple of women and a few men aged 18 to 49.

Study-level points and caveats: Clonotype sharing among donors likely depends on sequencing depth.

The chain employs TRBV7-2 and TRBJ2-3, with 12 bases fitting TRBD2. Sequenced material: PBMCs. The source of this sequence is a woman aged 40-49 years in good health. Some clones in this sample may be carry-over from other donors' samples. CDR3 nucleotide sequence: TGTGCCAGCGGCCTAGCGGGGGGGGTAGATACGCAGTATTTT. This codes for CASGLAGGVDTQYF.